The rows below give T cell receptor beta chains drawn from one sample of a study of blood T cell repertoires in COVID-19. The data were produced by immunoSEQ multiplex PCR, yet TCRdb's version contains in-frame clones alone and is incomplete. The table shows approximately 200,000 clones, with approximately 75% occurring only once. The sequencing input was PBMCs or T cells enriched from blood (not recorded which). The source is a middle-aged man who had recovered from COVID-19. CDR3s include the opening cysteine and the closing phenylalanine or tryptophan.

v_gene: TRBV19
j_gene: TRBJ1-2
CDR3aa: CASSDRGTNYGYTF

v_gene: TRBV7-9
j_gene: TRBJ2-3
CDR3aa: CASSSLRGGQDTQYF

v_gene: TRBV5-5
j_gene: TRBJ1-2
CDR3aa: CASSLGGLQGTYGYTF

v_gene: TRBV2
j_gene: TRBJ1-4
CDR3aa: CASSEQTYNEKLFF

v_gene: TRBV5-1
j_gene: TRBJ1-1
CDR3aa: CASSWQGGNTEAFF

v_gene: TRBV7-8
j_gene: TRBJ2-1
CDR3aa: CASSANRVYNEQFF

v_gene: TRBV2
j_gene: TRBJ2-4
CDR3aa: CASGTNGLAGMFDIQYF

v_gene: TRBV20-1
j_gene: TRBJ1-2
CDR3aa: CSVWTGSGYTF

v_gene: TRBV3-1/TRBV3-2
j_gene: TRBJ1-4
CDR3aa: CASSQDFRDRGEKLFF

v_gene: TRBV24-1
j_gene: TRBJ2-2
CDR3aa: CATSSTGGVTGELFF

v_gene: TRBV19
j_gene: TRBJ1-2
CDR3aa: CASTFRGADGYTF

v_gene: TRBV7-3
j_gene: TRBJ2-1
CDR3aa: CASSLAGPPFVNEQFF

v_gene: TRBV6-4
j_gene: TRBJ2-3
CDR3aa: CASKLAESTDTQYF

v_gene: TRBV6-5
j_gene: TRBJ2-3
CDR3aa: CASMQGKGTDTQYF

v_gene: TRBV7-8
j_gene: TRBJ1-6
CDR3aa: CASSRSGQYNSPLHF

v_gene: TRBV4-1
j_gene: TRBJ1-2
CDR3aa: CASSQEPLGQGSDGYTF

v_gene: TRBV5-1
j_gene: TRBJ2-3
CDR3aa: CASSLAVRGTDTQYF

v_gene: TRBV18
j_gene: TRBJ1-2
CDR3aa: CASSPPSTGAGYTF

v_gene: TRBV7-3
j_gene: TRBJ1-6
CDR3aa: CASSKRTAYNSPLHF

v_gene: TRBV18
j_gene: TRBJ1-1
CDR3aa: CASSPRTGITEAFF

v_gene: TRBV27
j_gene: TRBJ2-7
CDR3aa: CASSLDPTGEQYF

v_gene: TRBV11-2
j_gene: TRBJ1-5
CDR3aa: CASSLDGGRNRGAQHF

v_gene: TRBV9
j_gene: TRBJ2-6
CDR3aa: CASSVGGGSGANVLTF